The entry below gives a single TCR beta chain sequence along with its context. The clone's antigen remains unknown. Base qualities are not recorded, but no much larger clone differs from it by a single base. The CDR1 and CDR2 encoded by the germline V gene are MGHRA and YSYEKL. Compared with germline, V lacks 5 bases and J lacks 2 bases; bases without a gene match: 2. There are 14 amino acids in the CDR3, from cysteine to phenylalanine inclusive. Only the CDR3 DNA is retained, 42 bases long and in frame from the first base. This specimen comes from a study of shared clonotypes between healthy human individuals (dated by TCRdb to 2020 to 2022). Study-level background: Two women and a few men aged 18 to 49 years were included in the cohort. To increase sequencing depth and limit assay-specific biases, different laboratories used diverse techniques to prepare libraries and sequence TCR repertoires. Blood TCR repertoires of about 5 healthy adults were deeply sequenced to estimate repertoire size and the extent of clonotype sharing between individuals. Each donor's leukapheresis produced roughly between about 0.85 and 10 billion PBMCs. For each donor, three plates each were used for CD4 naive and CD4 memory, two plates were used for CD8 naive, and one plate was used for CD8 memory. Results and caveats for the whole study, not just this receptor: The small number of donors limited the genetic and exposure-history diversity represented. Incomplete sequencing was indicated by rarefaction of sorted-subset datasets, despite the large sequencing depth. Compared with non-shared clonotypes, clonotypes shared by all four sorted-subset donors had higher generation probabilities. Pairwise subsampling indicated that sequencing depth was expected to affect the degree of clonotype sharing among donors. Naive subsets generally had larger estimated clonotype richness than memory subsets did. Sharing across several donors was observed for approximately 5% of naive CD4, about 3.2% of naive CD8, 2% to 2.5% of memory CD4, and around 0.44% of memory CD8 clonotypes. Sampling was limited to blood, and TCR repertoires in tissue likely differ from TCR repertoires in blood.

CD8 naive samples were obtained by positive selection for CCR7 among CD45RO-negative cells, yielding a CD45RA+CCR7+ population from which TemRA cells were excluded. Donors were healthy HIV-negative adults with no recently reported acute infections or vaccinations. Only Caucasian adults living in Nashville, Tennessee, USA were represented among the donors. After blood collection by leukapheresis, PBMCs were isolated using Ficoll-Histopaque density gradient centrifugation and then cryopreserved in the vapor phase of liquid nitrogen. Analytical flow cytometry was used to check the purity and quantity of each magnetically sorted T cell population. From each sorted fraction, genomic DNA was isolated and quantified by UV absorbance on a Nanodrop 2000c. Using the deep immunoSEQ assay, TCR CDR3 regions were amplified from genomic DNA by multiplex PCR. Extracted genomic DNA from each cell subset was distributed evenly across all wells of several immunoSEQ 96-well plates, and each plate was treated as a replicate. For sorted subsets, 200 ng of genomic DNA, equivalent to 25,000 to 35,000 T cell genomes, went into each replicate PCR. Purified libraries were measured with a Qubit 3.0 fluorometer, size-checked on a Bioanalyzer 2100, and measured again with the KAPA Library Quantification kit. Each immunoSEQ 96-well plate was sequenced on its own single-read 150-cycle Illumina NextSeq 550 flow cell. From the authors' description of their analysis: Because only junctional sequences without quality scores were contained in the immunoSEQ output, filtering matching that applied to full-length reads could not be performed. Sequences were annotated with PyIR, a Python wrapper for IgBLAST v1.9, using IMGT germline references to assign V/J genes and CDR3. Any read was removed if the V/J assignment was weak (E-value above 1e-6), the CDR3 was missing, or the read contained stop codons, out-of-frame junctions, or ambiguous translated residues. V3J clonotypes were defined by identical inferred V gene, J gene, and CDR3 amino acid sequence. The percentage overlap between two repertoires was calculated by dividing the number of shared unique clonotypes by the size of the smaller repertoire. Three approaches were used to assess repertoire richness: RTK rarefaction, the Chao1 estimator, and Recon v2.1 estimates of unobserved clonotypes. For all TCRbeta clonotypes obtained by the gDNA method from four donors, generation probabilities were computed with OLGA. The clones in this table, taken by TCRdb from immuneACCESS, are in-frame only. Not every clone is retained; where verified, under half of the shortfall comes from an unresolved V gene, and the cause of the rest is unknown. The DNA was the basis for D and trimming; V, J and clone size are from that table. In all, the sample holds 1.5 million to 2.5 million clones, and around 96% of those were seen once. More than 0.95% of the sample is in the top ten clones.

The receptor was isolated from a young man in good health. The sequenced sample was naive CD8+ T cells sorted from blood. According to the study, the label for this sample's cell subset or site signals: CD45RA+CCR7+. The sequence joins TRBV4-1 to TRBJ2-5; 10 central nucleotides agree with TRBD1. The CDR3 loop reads CASSSGQGQETQYF. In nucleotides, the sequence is TGCGCCAGCAGCTCGGGACAGGGGCAAGAGACCCAGTACTTC.